Sequencing of this T cell receptor beta chain was carried out in a study of OX40 agonist ivuxolimab in advanced cancers. Broadly, across the study: Ivuxolimab was an agonistic, fully human IgG2 monoclonal antibody directed against OX40 (CD134), a costimulatory receptor. Intravenous ivuxolimab was administered to patients every 2 weeks at six dose levels: 0.01, 0.1, 0.3, 1.5, 3 and 10 mg/kg. Of the roughly 52 dose-escalation patients, hepatocellular carcinoma was present in approximately 20, melanoma in roughly 15, renal cell carcinoma in 9 and head and neck cancer in 9. A male proportion of 82.7% and a mean age of approximately 58 years, ranging from about 23 to 90, were recorded for the dose-escalation cohort. Prior anti-PD-1, anti-PD-L1 or anti-CTLA-4 therapy was permitted, and about two fifths of dose-escalation patients had received checkpoint inhibitors. Three dose-escalation patients achieved partial responses, one with hepatocellular carcinoma and two with cutaneous melanoma. The purpose of peripheral TCRbeta sequencing was to test whether ivuxolimab changed TCR sequence diversity and led to clonal T-cell expansion. The paper reports the monotherapy dose-escalation portion (N of about 47 patients) of the phase I ivuxolimab trial.

The cysteine opens and the phenylalanine closes a CDR3 of 12 amino acids. Here the CDR3 DNA is all that survives: 36 bases in frame from base 1. Trimming takes 3 bases from V and 7 bases from J, and the germline ends sit 9 bases apart. Sequences MDHEN (CDR1) and SYDVKM (CDR2) are obtained from the germline V gene. Genomic DNA was isolated from the sorted cells so that the TCRbeta CDR3 region could be sequenced. The immunoSEQ Assay was used for sequencing of TCRbeta CDR3 regions. The table comes from immuneACCESS by way of TCRdb, which keeps in-frame sequences with V and J called. Part of the clones is missing from these tables; in studies checked, under half for an unresolved V gene and the rest for unknown reasons. The sample profile shows around 150,000 clones; about 93% of them were found once. The ten largest clonotypes hold 1% of the sample. As regards this clone: Its antigen is currently not known. Per-nucleotide qualities are absent, and no much larger clonotype sits a single base away.

Patients with a history of autoimmune disease or receiving systemic immunosuppression were excluded from the trial. Peripheral blood for TCR sequencing was collected from all dose cohorts at baseline, on cycle 4 day 1, and on cycle 7 day 1. The samples were taken from a phase I, first-in-human, multicenter, open-label dose-escalation trial of ivuxolimab. Adults with locally advanced or metastatic head and neck squamous cell, hepatocellular, melanoma or renal cell carcinoma were enrolled in the trial. Before TCR sequencing, CD4+ T cells and CD8+ T cells from peripheral blood were sorted into separate populations. The paper as a whole reports these results and caveats: Low levels of normalized T-cell clonal expansion were also shown by some nonresponding patients. After ivuxolimab, expanded clones were on average more numerous among CD8+ T cells than among CD4+ T cells. In the 0.1-3.0 mg/kg groups, partial responders were among the patients with the lowest normalized peripheral clonal expansion, particularly in CD8+ T cells. At doses of 0.1 to 3.0 mg/kg, clonal expansion of both CD4+ and CD8+ T cells in blood was seen between baseline and week 6. Antigen specificity was not determined for the clonally expanded peripheral T cells.

This TCR came from an adult with an advanced solid tumor such as melanoma, head and neck, liver or kidney cancer. This specimen was CD4+ or CD8+ T cells sorted from blood, taken in a trial of the OX40 agonist ivuxolimab. This chain is built from TRBV28 and TRBJ1-2; confidence is insufficient to name the D gene. The DNA is TGTGCCAGCAGTTTTTCGGTCGTTGGCTACACCTTC. The encoded protein is CASSFSVVGYTF.